The 14 T cell receptor beta chains reported below all come from one sample, sequenced in a study of blood T cell repertoires in COVID-19. Measured with immunoSEQ multiplex PCR; TCRdb has only the in-frame clones, and not every one. Seen here are approximately 110,000 clones, approximately 84% observed once, and the top ten hold about 2%. The sequenced sample was peripheral blood. The receptors here all came from a human donor in a cohort sampled during active COVID-19.

The V call is TRBV4-3, the J call TRBJ1-3; D ambiguous. Germline loops: CDR1 LGHNA, CDR2 YSLEER. The CDR3 has 17 residues. V was pared by 0 bases and J by 3 bases, with 15 bases between. CDR3 DNA sequence: TGCGCCAGCAGCCAAGATTTACGGGGATTTGGTGGAAACACCATATATTTT. This codes for CASSQDLRGFGGNTIYF.

The rearrangement links TRBV25-1 to TRBJ2-1; TRBD1 matches at 8 bases. CDR1 and CDR2 from the germline V gene are MGHDK and SYGVNS. This CDR3 has 17 amino acids. V shed 1 base, J shed 6 bases, and the junction held 11 bases outside the gene matches. This CDR3 reads CASSESRWTGNVNEQFF. In DNA form, the CDR3 reads TGTGCCAGCAGTGAATCGAGATGGACAGGGAACGTCAATGAGCAGTTCTTC.

The V call is TRBV6-2 or TRBV6-3, the J call TRBJ1-4, with 8 bases identical to TRBD1. Germline values: CDR1 MNHEY, CDR2 SVGEGT. CDR3 length: 18 residues. Unmatched junction bases numbered 15, after V lost 2 bases and J lost 7 bases. The CDR3 bases are TGTGCCAGCAGTTACGGCTGGACAGGGTCGTCAACCGGTGAAAAACTGTTTTTT. Translated: CASSYGWTGSSTGEKLFF.

The CDR3 DNA reads TGCGCCAGCACCGACCCGGGAGGCTACGAGCAGTACTTC. This gives the protein CASTDPGGYEQYF. V gene TRBV5-1 combines with J gene TRBJ2-7, with 7 bases that match TRBD2. The CDR3 runs to 13 residues. The V and J ends lost 6 bases and 3 bases, in that order; junction bases with no gene match: 6. Germline V lookup: CDR1 SGHRS, CDR2 YFSETQ.

DNA of the CDR3: TGTGCCACCAGCAGAGCCACAGGGGGCTGGGAGACCCAGTACTTC. It yields the protein CATSRATGGWETQYF. The chain recombines TRBV15 with TRBJ2-5; 9 positions agree with TRBD1. This CDR3 is 15 amino acids long. After removal of 1 base from V and 5 bases from J, the junction contained 5 bases not matched to a gene. In germline, CDR1 is LNHNV, CDR2 YYDKDF (reference sequence).

The gene calls are TRBV28 and TRBJ2-7; TRBD2 matches at 7 bases. The germline V gene encodes CDR1 MDHEN and CDR2 SYDVKM. The CDR3 runs 15 residues. J lost 0 bases, V lost 2 bases, and 4 bases had no gene match. The CDR3 coding sequence is TGTGCCAGCAGTTTAGGCGGGACTAACTCCTACGAGCAGTACTTC. It yields the protein CASSLGGTNSYEQYF.

V usage is TRBV12-3 or TRBV12-4 and J usage is TRBJ2-1; D uncertain. The CDR3 runs 13 residues. The ends were cut back, 3 bases at V and 4 bases at J, with 7 bases in the middle. The DNA for the CDR3 is TGTGCCAGCAGTTTGATGCTATACAATGAGCAGTTCTTC. It encodes CASSLMLYNEQFF.

The J gene is TRBJ2-3, the V gene TRBV24-1, with D tentatively TRBD2 (6 bases). The V and J ends lost 5 bases and 2 bases respectively, with 10 bases between them. CDR1 KGHDR and CDR2 SFDVKD come from the germline V gene. The CDR3 spans 14 residues. CDR3 loop: CATSAAGNTDTQYF. Written as DNA, the CDR3 is TGTGCCACCAGTGCGGCGGGGAACACAGATACGCAGTATTTT.

This chain links TRBV30 with TRBJ1-5; D unclear. This CDR3 has 14 residues. Per the germline V gene, CDR1 is GTSNPN and CDR2 is SVGIG (reference sequence). V was cut by 2 bases and J by 3 bases, with 11 bases left in between. CDR3 residues: CAWSFGLNNQPQHF. The DNA for the CDR3 is TGTGCCTGGAGTTTCGGACTGAACAATCAGCCCCAGCATTTT.

This rearrangement joins TRBV10-3 to TRBJ1-2, with D perhaps matching TRBD1 (5 bases). Germline V gene sequence: CDR1 ENHRY, CDR2 SYGVKD. This CDR3 has 14 residues. Between the trimmed V and J ends, which lost 3 bases and 2 bases, there was a span of 10 bases. CDR3: CAISEKGQNYGYTF. CDR3 sequence (DNA): TGTGCCATCAGTGAAAAGGGGCAAAACTATGGCTACACCTTC.

The gene calls are TRBV7-6 and TRBJ2-1; TRBD2 agrees at 7 bases. Per the germline V gene, CDR1 is SGHVS and CDR2 is FNYEAQ. The CDR3 is 15 amino acids. V was pared by 6 bases and J by 3 bases, with 8 bases of the junction left unmatched. The CDR3 loop reads CASSSGLGLYNEQFF. The DNA of the CDR3 is TGTGCCAGCAGTTCTGGACTAGGCCTCTACAATGAGCAGTTCTTC.

This clone appeared a few times. The chain employs TRBV4-1 and TRBJ2-7; weak D call: TRBD1 (5 bases). The germline V and J ends were trimmed by 0 bases and 9 bases, with 9 bases remaining between them. CDR1 MGHRA and CDR2 YSYEKL come from the germline V gene. The CDR3 runs 12 residues. In DNA, the CDR3 is TGCGCCAGCAGCCAAGAAACAACAGGGCAGTACTTC. Its protein product is CASSQETTGQYF.

This clone has just a few counts. J is TRBJ1-2 and V is TRBV28; tentatively, D is TRBD1 (6 bases). The CDR3 consists of 13 residues. Trimming took 6 bases from V and 5 from J, leaving 13 bases between them. CDR1 and CDR2 from the germline V gene are MDHEN and SYDVKM. The CDR3 reads CASRYRVGYGYTF. The CDR3 region has the DNA TGTGCCAGCAGATACAGGGTGGGGTATGGCTACACCTTC.

The CDR3 nucleotides read TGTGCCAGCAGCTTATATGTCTACAATGAGCAGTTCTTC. The encoded protein is CASSLYVYNEQFF. The chain couples TRBV7-3 to TRBJ2-1; the D is unclear. The CDR3 loop spans 13 amino acids. The germline CDR1 and CDR2 sequences are SGHTA and FQGTGA. Trimming cost V 2 bases and J 3 bases, with 5 bases left between them.